The 14 T cell receptor beta chains reported below all come from one sample, sequenced in a study of cytomegalovirus exposure and HLA in healthy donors. PCR amplification relied on 60 Vbeta primers (plus 13 Jbeta primers). Some clones are missing from TCRdb's copy, which holds only in-frame ones; the method was immunoSEQ multiplex PCR. The table lists roughly 170,000 clones, more than 60% of them singletons. Sequenced: PBMCs. These receptors were taken from a woman aged 30 to 39 in good health and CMV-seropositive.

V is TRBV28 and J is TRBJ1-5; 7 nucleotides align to TRBD1. Trimming took 11 bases from V and 2 from J; bases not matched to a gene: 3. Looked up from germline, CDR1 is MDHEN and CDR2 is SYDVKM. This CDR3 comprises 12 residues. The CDR3 DNA reads as TGTGCCTGCCAGGGGGGCAATCAGCCCCAGCATTTT. It codes for CACQGGNQPQHF.

J is TRBJ2-3 and V is TRBV9; 9 bases line up with TRBD1. Germline assignment: CDR1 SGDLS and CDR2 YYNGEE. The CDR3 covers 16 residues. V was pared by 0 bases and J by 5 bases, with 7 bases of the junction left unmatched. The CDR3 nucleotides are TGTGCCAGCAGCGTAGTGACAGGGGGACCACAAGATACGCAGTATTTT. It translates to CASSVVTGGPQDTQYF.

The chain couples TRBV9 to TRBJ1-4, with unresolved D. V was cut by 4 bases and J by 0 bases, with 10 bases left in between. The CDR3 runs to 15 residues. Germline CDR1 SGDLS, CDR2 YYNGEE. The CDR3 bases are TGTGCCAGCAGCCCGAGATCTTCAACTAATGAAAAACTGTTTTTT. As protein: CASSPRSSTNEKLFF.

In its sample, this clone was seen a few times. The chain combines TRBV6-5 with TRBJ2-7; TRBD2 matches 9 bases. The length of the CDR3 is 14 residues. V dropped 6 bases and J dropped 4; count of bases not matched to a gene: 7. CDR1 is MNHEY, CDR2 SVGAGI, per germline. The CDR3 DNA sequence: TGTGCCAGCAGGGCCATAGCGGGAGCATACGAGCAGTACTTC. The encoded protein is CASRAIAGAYEQYF.

The chain employs TRBV7-2 and TRBJ1-1, with D unresolved. Germline V lookup: CDR1 SGHTA, CDR2 FQGNSA. The V gene lost 3 bases and the J gene lost 1 base, with 6 bases spanning the gap. This CDR3 spans 13 amino acids. The CDR3 sequence is CASSLERNTEAFF. The CDR3, as DNA: TGTGCCAGCAGCTTGGAGAGGAACACTGAAGCTTTCTTT. The variable domain in full, with the rest retrieved from reference TRBV7-2 and TRBJ1-1, is GAGVSQSPSNKVTEKGKDVELRCDPISGHTALYWYRQSLGQGLEFLIYFQGNSAPDKSGLPSDRFSAERTGGSVSTLTIQRTQQEDSAVYLCASSLERNTEAFFGQGTRLTVV.

The rearrangement links TRBV6-5 to TRBJ1-1; 7 nucleotides line up with TRBD1. The CDR3 length is 13 residues. Germline CDR1 reads MNHEY; CDR2 reads SVGAGI. Trimming took 6 bases from V and 8 from J; bases not matched to a gene: 9. CDR3 DNA sequence: TGTGCCAGCAGGACAGGGCCTAGGACGGAAGCTTTCTTT. Its translation is CASRTGPRTEAFF.

The J gene is TRBJ2-3, the V gene TRBV7-3; 12 bases agree with TRBD1. V gave up 5 bases and J gave up 3 bases; unmatched junction bases: 3. Germline V gene sequence: CDR1 SGHTA, CDR2 FQGTGA. This CDR3 is built from 15 residues. Here the CDR3 reads CASSLGQGATDTQYF. In nucleotides, the CDR3 is TGTGCCAGCAGCCTGGGACAGGGGGCGACAGATACGCAGTATTTT.

The V call is TRBV6-6, the J call TRBJ1-4, with 12 bases lining up with TRBD1. This CDR3 has 15 residues. V was pared by 5 bases and J by 9 bases, with 7 bases of the junction left unmatched. Germline V gene sequence: CDR1 MNHNY, CDR2 SVGAGI (reference sequence). The CDR3 region has the DNA TGTGCCAGCAGTCTGCCGGGACAGGGGGCAAAAAAACTGTTTTTT. It specifies CASSLPGQGAKKLFF.

The rearrangement links TRBV5-6 to TRBJ2-5, with TRBD2 matching over 7 bases. V lost 7 bases, J lost 5 bases, and 2 bases stayed unmatched. This CDR3 is built from 11 residues. Germline V lookup: CDR1 SGHDT, CDR2 YYEEEE. The CDR3 DNA is TGTGCCAGCTCGCGGGAGGAGACCCAGTACTTC. Amino acids: CASSREETQYF.

The chain has TRBV5-6 and TRBJ2-2; TRBD2 matches at 11 bases. The CDR3 is 16 residues long. Germline loops: CDR1 SGHDT, CDR2 YYEEEE. Trimming removed 0 bases from V and 5 bases from J; junction bases left unmatched: 3. The CDR3 region is CASSLATSGATGELFF. The CDR3 DNA is TGTGCCAGCAGCTTGGCGACTAGCGGGGCTACCGGGGAGCTGTTTTTT.

The gene calls are TRBV7-2 and TRBJ2-1; 8 bases line up with TRBD2. With 2 bases clipped from V and 6 bases from J, the junction kept 3 bases outside the gene matches. The CDR3 runs 14 residues. CDR1 and CDR2 from the germline V gene are SGHTA and FQGNSA. CDR3 region: CASSLPREGNEQFF. The CDR3 DNA is TGTGCCAGCAGCTTACCCCGGGAGGGCAATGAGCAGTTCTTC.

The rearrangement uses TRBV6-5 and TRBJ1-2; TRBD1 matches at 8 bases. V dropped 2 bases and J dropped 9; count of bases not matched to a gene: 8. The CDR3 is 14 residues long. Germline V gives CDR1 MNHEY, CDR2 SVGAGI. The CDR3 region has the DNA TGTGCCAGCAGTTACGGGACAGGAGGTGAGAGCTACACCTTC. Translating gives CASSYGTGGESYTF.

The chain is built from TRBV5-1 and TRBJ1-1; possible D gene TRBD1, 6 bases. Germline loops: CDR1 SGHRS, CDR2 YFSETQ. The CDR3 consists of 15 residues. The germline V and J ends were trimmed by 7 bases and 4 bases, with 20 bases remaining between them. The CDR3 loop is CASSRQVDLGTEAFF. The CDR3 coding sequence is TGCGCCAGCTCCCGACAGGTTGATCTTGGCACTGAAGCTTTCTTT.

J is TRBJ1-1 and V is TRBV29-1; maybe TRBD1 (6 bases). The V end lost 4 bases, the J end lost 7 bases, and 16 bases lay between the germline ends. CDR1 and CDR2 (germline): SQVTM, ANQGSEA. CDR3 length: 13 amino acids. The CDR3 coding sequence is TGCAGCGTTGTAAAACGACAGGTCTTTGAAGCTTTCTTT. It translates to CSVVKRQVFEAFF. The full variable domain, rest sourced from reference TRBV29-1 and TRBJ1-1, is SAVISQKPSRDICQRGTSLTIQCQVDSQVTMMFWYRQQPGQSLTLIATANQGSEATYESGFVIDKFPISRPNLTFSTLTVSNMSPEDSSIYLCSVVKRQVFEAFFGQGTRLTVV.